The 2 T cell receptor beta chains reported below all come from one sample, sequenced in a study of OX40 agonist ivuxolimab in advanced cancers. Method: immunoSEQ multiplex PCR; TCRdb's copy keeps in-frame clones and lacks some. Of over 80,000 clones listed, approximately 84% are singletons. This specimen consisted of CD4+ or CD8+ T cells sorted from blood, obtained in a trial of the OX40 agonist ivuxolimab. The receptors originated from an adult with an advanced solid tumor such as melanoma, head and neck, liver or kidney cancer.

The chain joins TRBV19 to TRBJ2-1; 7 bases align to TRBD1. CDR3 length: 12 amino acids. Trimming cost V 6 bases and J 10 bases; bases outside gene matches: 6. From germline, CDR1 is LNHDA and CDR2 SQIVND (reference sequence). This CDR3 reads CASRGGLGEQFF. The CDR3 DNA follows: TGTGCCAGTAGAGGGGGCCTAGGGGAGCAGTTCTTC.

This clone was found once. The chain recombines TRBV9 with TRBJ2-1, with D perhaps TRBD2 (6 bases). The V end was cut by 1 base, the J end by 2 bases, with 10 bases between. The CDR3 sequence is 15 residues long. CDR1 is SGDLS, CDR2 YYNGEE, per germline. CDR3 residues: CASSVFSGAYNEQFF. The CDR3 nucleotides read TGTGCCAGCAGCGTATTCTCGGGGGCCTACAATGAGCAGTTCTTC.